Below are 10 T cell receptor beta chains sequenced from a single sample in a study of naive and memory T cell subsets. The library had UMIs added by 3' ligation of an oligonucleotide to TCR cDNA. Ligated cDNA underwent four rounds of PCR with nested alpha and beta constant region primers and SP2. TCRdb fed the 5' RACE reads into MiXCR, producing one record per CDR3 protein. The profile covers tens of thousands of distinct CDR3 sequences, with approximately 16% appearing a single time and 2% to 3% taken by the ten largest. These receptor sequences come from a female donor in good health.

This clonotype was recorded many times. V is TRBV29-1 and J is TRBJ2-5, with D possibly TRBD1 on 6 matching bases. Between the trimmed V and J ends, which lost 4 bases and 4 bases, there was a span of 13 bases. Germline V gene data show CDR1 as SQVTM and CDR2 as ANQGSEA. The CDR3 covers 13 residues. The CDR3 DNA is TGCAGCGTTGCTCAGTCAGGGGCAGAGACCCAGTACTTC. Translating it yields CSVAQSGAETQYF. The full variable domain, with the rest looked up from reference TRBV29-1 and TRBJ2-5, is SAVISQKPSRDICQRGTSLTIQCQVDSQVTMMFWYRQQPGQSLTLIATANQGSEATYESGFVIDKFPISRPNLTFSTLTVSNMSPEDSSIYLCSVAQSGAETQYFGPGTRLLVL.

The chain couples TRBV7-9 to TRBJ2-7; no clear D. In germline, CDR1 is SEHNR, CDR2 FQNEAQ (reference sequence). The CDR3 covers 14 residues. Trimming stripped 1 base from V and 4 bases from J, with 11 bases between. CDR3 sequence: CASSLVGPSYEQYF. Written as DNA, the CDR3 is TGTGCCAGCAGCTTAGTTGGGCCGAGTTACGAGCAGTACTTC.

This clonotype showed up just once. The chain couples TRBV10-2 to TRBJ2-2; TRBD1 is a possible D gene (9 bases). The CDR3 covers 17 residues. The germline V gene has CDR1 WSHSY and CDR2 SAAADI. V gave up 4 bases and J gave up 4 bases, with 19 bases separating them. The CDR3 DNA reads TGCGCCAGCAGTGCAAACAGGGGGCGGGGGGCCACCGGGGAGCTGTTTTTT. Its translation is CASSANRGRGATGELFF.

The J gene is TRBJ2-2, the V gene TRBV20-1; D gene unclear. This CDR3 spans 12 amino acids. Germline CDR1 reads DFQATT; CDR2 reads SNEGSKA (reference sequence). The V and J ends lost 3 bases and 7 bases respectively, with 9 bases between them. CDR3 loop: CSASSGFGELFF. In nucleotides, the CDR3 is TGCAGTGCTAGTAGTGGGTTCGGGGAGCTGTTTTTT.

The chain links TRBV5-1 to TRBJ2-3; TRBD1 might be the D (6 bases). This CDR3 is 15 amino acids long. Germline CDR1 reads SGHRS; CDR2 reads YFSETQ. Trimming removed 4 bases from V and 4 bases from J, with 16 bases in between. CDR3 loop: CASSLGTPASDTQYF. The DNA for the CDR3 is TGCGCCAGCAGCCTTGGGACACCGGCGTCAGATACGCAGTATTTT.

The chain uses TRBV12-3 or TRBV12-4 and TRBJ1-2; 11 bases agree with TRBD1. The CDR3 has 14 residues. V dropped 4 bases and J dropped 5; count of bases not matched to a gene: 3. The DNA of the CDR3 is TGTGCCAGCAGTTCCCGGGACAGGGGGTATGGCTACACCTTC. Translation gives CASSSRDRGYGYTF.

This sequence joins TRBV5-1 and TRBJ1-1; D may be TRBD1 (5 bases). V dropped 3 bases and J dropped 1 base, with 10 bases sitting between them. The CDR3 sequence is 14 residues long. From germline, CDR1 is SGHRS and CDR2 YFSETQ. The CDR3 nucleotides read TGCGCCAGCAGCTCACTTACAGGGAACACTGAAGCTTTCTTT. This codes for CASSSLTGNTEAFF.

DNA for the CDR3: TGCGCCAGCAGCTTCAACAGCAACCTAGCCAAAAACATTCAGTACTTC. Encoded protein: CASSFNSNLAKNIQYF. The chain combines TRBV5-1 with TRBJ2-4; no firm D call. Germline V gene lookup returns CDR1 SGHRS and CDR2 YFSETQ. With 2 bases removed from V and 0 bases from J, the gap between germline ends came to 12 bases. There are 16 residues in the CDR3.

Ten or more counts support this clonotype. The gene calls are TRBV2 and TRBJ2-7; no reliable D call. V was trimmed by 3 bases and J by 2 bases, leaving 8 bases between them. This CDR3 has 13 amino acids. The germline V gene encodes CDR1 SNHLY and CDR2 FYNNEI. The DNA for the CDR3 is TGTGCCAGCAGTGAGTTAAGGCCCTACGAGCAGTACTTC. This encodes CASSELRPYEQYF. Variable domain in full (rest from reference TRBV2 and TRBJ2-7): EPEVTQTPSHQVTQMGQEVILRCVPISNHLYFYWYRQILGQKVEFLVSFYNNEISEKSEIFDDQFSVERPDGSNFTLKIRSTKLEDSAMYFCASSELRPYEQYFGPGTRLTVT.

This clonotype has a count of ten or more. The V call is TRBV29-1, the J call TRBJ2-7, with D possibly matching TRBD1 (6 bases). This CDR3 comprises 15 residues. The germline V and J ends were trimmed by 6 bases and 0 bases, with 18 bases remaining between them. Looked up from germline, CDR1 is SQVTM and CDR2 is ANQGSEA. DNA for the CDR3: TGCAGCGTCGAGCGTCCGGACAGAAACTCCTACGAGCAGTACTTC. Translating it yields CSVERPDRNSYEQYF.